This entry is about one T cell receptor (beta chain). Participant ages covered roughly 18 to 89 years across about 25 US areas. The authors' processing: How many nucleated cells were present was estimated from reference gene primer amplification. Generated by immunoSEQ multiplex PCR, the TCRdb table keeps only in-frame clones and is missing some. V and J calls and clone size are those listed in that table; D and trimming were worked out from the DNA. The sample lists under 200,000 clones; about 90% were seen once. These data come from a study of blood T cell repertoires in COVID-19. Sequencing was performed on PBMCs or T cells enriched from blood (not recorded which). This TCR was sampled from a woman aged 45-59 years who had recovered from COVID-19.

The CDR3 protein is CASSFRNTIYF. The DNA for the CDR3 is TGTGCCAGCAGTTTCAGAAACACCATATATTTT. This chain joins TRBV12-3 or TRBV12-4 and TRBJ1-3; no definite D call. The germline V and J ends were trimmed by 3 bases and 5 bases, with 2 bases remaining between them. The CDR3 sequence is 11 residues long.